This T cell receptor (beta chain) was captured in a study of shared clonotypes between healthy human individuals. On this clone itself: What it binds is not known.

Clones were sequenced by immunoSEQ multiplex PCR, and TCRdb holds only the in-frame ones, with some missing. The table shows over a million clones, with around 97% occurring only once. Whole-study results and caveats: What rarefaction showed was incomplete sorted-subset sequencing despite large depth.

V lost 5 bases, J lost 1 base, and 9 bases stayed unmatched. Germline V CDR1 and CDR2: SGHDN, FVKESK. The CDR3 has 17 residues. The V gene is TRBV14, the J gene TRBJ2-2; TRBD1 aligns across 8 bases. Sequencing was carried out using naive CD4+ T cells sorted from blood. Documented subset: CD45RA+ positively selected. This sequence was found in a man under 40 in good health. DNA of the CDR3: TGTGCCAGCAGCTCCCCGACAGGGGCTGTGAACACCGGGGAGCTGTTTTTT. As protein: CASSSPTGAVNTGELFF. Using reference TRBV14 and TRBJ2-2 for the parts outside the CDR3, the full variable domain is EAGVTQFPSHSVIEKGQTVTLRCDPISGHDNLYWYRRVMGKEIKFLLHFVKESKQDESGMPNNRFLAERTGGTYSTLKVQPAELEDSGVYFCASSSPTGAVNTGELFFGEGSRLTVL.